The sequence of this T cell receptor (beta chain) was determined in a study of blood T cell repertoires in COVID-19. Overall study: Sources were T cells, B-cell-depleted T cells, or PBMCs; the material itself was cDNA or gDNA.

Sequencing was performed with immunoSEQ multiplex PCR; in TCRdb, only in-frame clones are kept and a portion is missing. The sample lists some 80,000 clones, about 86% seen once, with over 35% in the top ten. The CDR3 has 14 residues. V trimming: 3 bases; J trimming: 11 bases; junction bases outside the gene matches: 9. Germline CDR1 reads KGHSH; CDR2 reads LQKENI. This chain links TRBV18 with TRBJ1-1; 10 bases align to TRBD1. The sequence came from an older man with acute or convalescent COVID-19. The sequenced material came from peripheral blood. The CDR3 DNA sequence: TGTGCCAGCTCACCCAATATAGGGACAGGGGAGGCTTTCTTT. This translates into CASSPNIGTGEAFF.